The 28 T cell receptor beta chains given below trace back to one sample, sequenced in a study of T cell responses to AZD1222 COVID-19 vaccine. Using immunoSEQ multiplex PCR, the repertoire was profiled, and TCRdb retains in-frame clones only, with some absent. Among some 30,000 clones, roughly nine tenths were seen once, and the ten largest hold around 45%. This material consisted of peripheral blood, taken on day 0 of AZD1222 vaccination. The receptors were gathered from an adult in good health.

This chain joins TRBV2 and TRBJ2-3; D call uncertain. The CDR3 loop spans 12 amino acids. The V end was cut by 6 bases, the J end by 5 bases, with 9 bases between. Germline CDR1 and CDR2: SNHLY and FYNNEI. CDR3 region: CASREFGDTQYF. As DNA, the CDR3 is TGTGCCAGCAGGGAATTTGGAGATACGCAGTATTTT.

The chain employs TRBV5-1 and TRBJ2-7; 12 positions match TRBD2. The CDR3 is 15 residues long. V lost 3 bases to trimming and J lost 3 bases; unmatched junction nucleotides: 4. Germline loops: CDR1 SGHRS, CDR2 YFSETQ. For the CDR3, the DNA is TGCGCCAGCAGCTCGGGGACTAGCGGGCACTACGAGCAGTACTTC. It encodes CASSSGTSGHYEQYF.

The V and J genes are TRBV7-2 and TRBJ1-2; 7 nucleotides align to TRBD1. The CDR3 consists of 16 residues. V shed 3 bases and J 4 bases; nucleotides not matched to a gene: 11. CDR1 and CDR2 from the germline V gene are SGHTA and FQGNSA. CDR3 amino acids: CASSFTSGGQGYGYTF. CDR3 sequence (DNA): TGTGCCAGCAGCTTTACATCAGGGGGGCAGGGCTATGGCTACACCTTC.

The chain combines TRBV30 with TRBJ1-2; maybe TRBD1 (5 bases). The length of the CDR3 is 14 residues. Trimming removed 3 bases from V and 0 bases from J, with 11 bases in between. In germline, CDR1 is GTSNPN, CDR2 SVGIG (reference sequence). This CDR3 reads CAWSDGGANYGYTF. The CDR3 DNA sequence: TGTGCCTGGAGCGACGGGGGAGCTAACTATGGCTACACCTTC.

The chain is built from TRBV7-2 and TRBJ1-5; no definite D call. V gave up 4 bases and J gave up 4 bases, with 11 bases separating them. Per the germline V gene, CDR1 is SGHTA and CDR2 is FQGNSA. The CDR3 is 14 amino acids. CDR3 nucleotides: TGTGCCAGCAGCTCCACATGGAGTAATCAGCCCCAGCATTTT. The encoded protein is CASSSTWSNQPQHF.

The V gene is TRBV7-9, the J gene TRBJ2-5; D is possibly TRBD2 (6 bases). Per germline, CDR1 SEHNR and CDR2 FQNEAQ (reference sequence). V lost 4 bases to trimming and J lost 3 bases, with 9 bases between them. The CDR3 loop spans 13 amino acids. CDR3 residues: CASSSGGKETQYF. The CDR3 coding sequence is TGTGCCAGCAGCTCCGGGGGTAAAGAGACCCAGTACTTC.

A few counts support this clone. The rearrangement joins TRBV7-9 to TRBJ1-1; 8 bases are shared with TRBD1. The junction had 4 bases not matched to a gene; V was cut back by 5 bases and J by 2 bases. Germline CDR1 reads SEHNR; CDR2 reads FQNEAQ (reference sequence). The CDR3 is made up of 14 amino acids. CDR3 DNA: TGTGCCAGCAGCCCGGACAGGGCCAACACTGAAGCTTTCTTT. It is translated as CASSPDRANTEAFF.

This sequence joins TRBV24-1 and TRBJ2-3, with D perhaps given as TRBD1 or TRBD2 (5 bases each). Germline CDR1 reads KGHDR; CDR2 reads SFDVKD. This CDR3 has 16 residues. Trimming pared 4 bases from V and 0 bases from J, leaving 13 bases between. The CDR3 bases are TGTGCCACCAGTGACCCCCAGGGACCTAGCACAGATACGCAGTATTTT. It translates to CATSDPQGPSTDTQYF.

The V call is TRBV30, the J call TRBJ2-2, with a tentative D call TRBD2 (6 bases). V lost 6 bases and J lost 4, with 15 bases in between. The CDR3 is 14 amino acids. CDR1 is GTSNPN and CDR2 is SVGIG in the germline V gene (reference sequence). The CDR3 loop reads CACAGRGPTGELFF. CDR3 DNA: TGTGCCTGTGCGGGGCGGGGACCCACCGGGGAGCTGTTTTTT.

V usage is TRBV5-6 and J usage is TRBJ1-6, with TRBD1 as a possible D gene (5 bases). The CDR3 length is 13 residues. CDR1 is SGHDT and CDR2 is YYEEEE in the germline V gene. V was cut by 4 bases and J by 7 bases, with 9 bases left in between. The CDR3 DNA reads TGTGCCAGCAGCGCAAGACAGAATTCACCCCTCCACTTT. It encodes CASSARQNSPLHF. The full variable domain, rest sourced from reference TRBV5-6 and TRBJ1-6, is DAGVTQSPTHLIKTRGQQVTLRCSPKSGHDTVSWYQQALGQGPQFIFQYYEEEERQRGNFPDRFSGHQFPNYSSELNVNALLLGDSALYLCASSARQNSPLHFGNGTRLTVT.

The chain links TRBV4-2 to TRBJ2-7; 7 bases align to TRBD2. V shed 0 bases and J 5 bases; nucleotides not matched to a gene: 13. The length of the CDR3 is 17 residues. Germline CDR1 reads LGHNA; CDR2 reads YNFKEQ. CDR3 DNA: TGTGCCAGCAGCCAAGATCTGGGGGGGAGGTATGAAAACGAGCAGTACTTC. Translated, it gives CASSQDLGGRYENEQYF.

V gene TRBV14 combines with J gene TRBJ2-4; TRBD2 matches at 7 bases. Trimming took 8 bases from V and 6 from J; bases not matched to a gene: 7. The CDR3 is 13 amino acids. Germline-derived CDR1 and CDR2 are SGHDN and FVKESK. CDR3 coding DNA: TGTGCCAGCGGACCATCGGGGGGAAACATTCAGTACTTC. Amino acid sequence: CASGPSGGNIQYF.

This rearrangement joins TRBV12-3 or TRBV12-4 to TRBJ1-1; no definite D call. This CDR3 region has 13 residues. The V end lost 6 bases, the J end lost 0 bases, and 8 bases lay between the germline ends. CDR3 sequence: CASSVAMNTEAFF. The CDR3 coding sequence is TGTGCCAGCAGCGTAGCGATGAACACTGAAGCTTTCTTT.

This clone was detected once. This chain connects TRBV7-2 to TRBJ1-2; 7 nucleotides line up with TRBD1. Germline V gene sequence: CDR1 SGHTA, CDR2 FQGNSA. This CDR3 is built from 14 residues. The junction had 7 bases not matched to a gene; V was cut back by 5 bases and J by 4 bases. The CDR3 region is CASSKSGTAYGYTF. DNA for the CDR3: TGTGCCAGCAGCAAGAGCGGGACAGCCTATGGCTACACCTTC.

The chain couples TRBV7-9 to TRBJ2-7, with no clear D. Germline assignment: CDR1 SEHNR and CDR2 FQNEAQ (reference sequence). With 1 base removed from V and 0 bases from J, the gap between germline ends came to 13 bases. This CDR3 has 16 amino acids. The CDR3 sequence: CASSLGPSAISYEQYF. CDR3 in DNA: TGTGCCAGCAGCTTAGGACCCTCAGCTATCTCCTACGAGCAGTACTTC.

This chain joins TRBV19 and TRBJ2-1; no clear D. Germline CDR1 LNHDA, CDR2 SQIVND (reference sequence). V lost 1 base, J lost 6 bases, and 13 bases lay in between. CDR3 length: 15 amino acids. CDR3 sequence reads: CASSIAGPIPNEQFF. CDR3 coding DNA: TGTGCCAGTAGTATAGCGGGCCCTATCCCCAATGAGCAGTTCTTC.

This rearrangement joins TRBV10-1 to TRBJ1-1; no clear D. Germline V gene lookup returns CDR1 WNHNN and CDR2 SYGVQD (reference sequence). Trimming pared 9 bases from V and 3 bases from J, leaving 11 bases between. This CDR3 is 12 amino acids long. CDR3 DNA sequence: TGCGCCAGTCCCGGAGCATACACTGAAGCTTTCTTT. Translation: CASPGAYTEAFF.

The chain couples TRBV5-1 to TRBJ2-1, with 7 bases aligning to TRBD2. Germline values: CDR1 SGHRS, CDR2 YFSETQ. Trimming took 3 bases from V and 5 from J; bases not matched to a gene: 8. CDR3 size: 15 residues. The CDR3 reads CASSSLAGLNNEQFF. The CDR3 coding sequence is TGCGCCAGCAGCTCGTTAGCGGGCCTCAACAATGAGCAGTTCTTC.

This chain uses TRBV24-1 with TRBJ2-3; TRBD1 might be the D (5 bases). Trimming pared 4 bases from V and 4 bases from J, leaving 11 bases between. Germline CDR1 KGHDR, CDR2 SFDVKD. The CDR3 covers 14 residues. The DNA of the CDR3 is TGTGCCACCAGTGAACGAGTAGGGGCAGATACGCAGTATTTT. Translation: CATSERVGADTQYF.

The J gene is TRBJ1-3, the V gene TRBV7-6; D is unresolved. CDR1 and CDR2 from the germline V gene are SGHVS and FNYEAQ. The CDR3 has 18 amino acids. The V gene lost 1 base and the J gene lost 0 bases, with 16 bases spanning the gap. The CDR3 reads CASSLEVRALSSGNTIYF. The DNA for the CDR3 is TGTGCCAGCAGCTTAGAGGTGCGGGCCTTGAGCTCTGGAAACACCATATATTTT. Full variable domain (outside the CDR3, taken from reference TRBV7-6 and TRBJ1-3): GAGVSQSPRYKVTKRGQDVALRCDPISGHVSLYWYRQALGQGPEFLTYFNYEAQQDKSGLPNDRFSAERPEGSISTLTIQRTEQRDSAMYRCASSLEVRALSSGNTIYFGEGSWLTVV.

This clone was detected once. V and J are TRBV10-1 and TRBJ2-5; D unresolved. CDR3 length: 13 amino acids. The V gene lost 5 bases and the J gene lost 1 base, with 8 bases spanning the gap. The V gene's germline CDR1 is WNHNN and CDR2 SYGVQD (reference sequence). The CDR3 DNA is TGCGCCAGCAGTCTCGGTCGCCAAGAGACCCAGTACTTC. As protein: CASSLGRQETQYF.

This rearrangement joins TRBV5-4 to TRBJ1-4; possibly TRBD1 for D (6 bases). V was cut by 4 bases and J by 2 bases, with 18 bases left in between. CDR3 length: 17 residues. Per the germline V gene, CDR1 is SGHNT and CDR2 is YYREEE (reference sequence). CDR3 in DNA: TGTGCCAGCAGCCTGGCGGGGGGCCCGGCGACTAATGAAAAACTGTTTTTT. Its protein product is CASSLAGGPATNEKLFF.

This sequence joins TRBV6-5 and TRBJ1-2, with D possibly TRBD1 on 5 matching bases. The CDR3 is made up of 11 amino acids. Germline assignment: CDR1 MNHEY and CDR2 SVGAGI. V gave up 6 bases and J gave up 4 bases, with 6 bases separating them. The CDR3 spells CASRQAYGYTF. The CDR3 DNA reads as TGTGCCAGCAGACAGGCCTATGGCTACACCTTC.

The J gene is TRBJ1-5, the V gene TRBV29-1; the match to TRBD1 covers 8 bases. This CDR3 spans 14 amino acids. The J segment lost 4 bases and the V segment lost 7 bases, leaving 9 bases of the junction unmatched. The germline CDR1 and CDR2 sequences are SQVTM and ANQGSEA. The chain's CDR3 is CSASTGVVNQPQHF. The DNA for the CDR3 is TGCAGCGCCTCGACAGGGGTCGTTAATCAGCCCCAGCATTTT.

DNA for the CDR3: TGTGCCAGCAGCCCAGCGGGGGTGAGTAAGGATCAGCCCCAGCATTTT. Residues: CASSPAGVSKDQPQHF. The chain employs TRBV7-9 and TRBJ1-5; TRBD1 might be the D (5 bases). Trimming removed 5 bases at V and 5 bases at J, with 19 bases between. Germline values: CDR1 SEHNR, CDR2 FQNEAQ (reference sequence). CDR3 length equals 16 residues.

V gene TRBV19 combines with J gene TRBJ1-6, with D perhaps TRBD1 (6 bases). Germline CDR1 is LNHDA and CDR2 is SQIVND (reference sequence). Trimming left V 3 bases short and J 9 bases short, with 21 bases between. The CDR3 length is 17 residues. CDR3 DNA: TGTGCCAGTAGTATGGGGGGTCGACAGGTAACCCTTTCACCCCTCCACTTT. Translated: CASSMGGRQVTLSPLHF.

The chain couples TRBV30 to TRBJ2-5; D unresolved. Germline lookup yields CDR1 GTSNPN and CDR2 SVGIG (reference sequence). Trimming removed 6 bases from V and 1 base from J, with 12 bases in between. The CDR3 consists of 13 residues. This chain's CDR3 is CACPLVGQETQYF. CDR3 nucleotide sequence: TGTGCCTGCCCCCTAGTCGGCCAAGAGACCCAGTACTTC.

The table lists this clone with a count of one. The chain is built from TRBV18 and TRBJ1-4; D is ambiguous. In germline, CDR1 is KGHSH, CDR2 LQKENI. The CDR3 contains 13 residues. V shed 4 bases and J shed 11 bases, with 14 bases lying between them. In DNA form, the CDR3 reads TGTGCCAGCTCACGAGATAATCTGGGGAAACTGTTTTTT. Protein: CASSRDNLGKLFF.